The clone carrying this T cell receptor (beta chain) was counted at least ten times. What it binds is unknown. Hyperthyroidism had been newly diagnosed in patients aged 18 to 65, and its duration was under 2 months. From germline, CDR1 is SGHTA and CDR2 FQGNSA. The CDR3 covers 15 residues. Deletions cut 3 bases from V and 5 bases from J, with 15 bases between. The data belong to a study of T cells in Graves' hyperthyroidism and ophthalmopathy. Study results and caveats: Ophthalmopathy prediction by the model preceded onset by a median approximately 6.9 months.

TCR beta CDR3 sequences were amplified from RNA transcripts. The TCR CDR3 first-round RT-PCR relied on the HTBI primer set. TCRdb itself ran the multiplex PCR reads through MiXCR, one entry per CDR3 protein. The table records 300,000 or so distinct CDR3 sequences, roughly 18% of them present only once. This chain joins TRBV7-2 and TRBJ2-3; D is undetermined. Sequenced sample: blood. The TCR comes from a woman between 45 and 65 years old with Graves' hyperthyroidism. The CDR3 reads CASSLGLGLGDTQYF. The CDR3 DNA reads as TGTGCCAGCAGCTTGGGCCTAGGGTTGGGAGATACGCAGTATTTT.